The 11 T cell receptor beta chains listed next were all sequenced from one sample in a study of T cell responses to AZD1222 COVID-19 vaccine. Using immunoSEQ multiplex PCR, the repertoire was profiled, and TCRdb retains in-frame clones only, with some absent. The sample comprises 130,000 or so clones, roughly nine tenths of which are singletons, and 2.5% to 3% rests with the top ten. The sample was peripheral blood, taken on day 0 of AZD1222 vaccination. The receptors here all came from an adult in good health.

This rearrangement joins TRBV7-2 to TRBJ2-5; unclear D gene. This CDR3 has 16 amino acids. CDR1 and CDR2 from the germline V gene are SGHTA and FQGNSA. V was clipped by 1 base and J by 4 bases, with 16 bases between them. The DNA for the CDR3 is TGTGCCAGCAGCTTAGGGTCGGCGGCGTTTCGAGAGACCCAGTACTTC. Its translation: CASSLGSAAFRETQYF. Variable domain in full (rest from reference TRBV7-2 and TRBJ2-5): GAGVSQSPSNKVTEKGKDVELRCDPISGHTALYWYRQSLGQGLEFLIYFQGNSAPDKSGLPSDRFSAERTGGSVSTLTIQRTQQEDSAVYLCASSLGSAAFRETQYFGPGTRLLVL.

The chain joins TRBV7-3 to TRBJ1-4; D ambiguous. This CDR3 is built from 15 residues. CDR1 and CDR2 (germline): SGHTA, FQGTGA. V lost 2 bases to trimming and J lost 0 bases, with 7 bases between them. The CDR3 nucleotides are TGTGCCAGCAGCTTAGGTAGTGCAACTAATGAAAAACTGTTTTTT. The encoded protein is CASSLGSATNEKLFF.

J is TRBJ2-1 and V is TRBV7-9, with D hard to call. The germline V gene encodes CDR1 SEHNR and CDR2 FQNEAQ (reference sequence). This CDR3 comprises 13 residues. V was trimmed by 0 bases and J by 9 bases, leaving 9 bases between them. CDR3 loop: CASSLAQGSEQFF. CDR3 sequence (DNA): TGTGCCAGCAGCTTAGCGCAAGGGTCTGAGCAGTTCTTC.

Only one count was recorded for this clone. As DNA, the CDR3 is TGTGCCAGCAGCGTCTTACCTTTAATGAACACTGAAGCTTTCTTT. Translating gives CASSVLPLMNTEAFF. V gene TRBV9 combines with J gene TRBJ1-1; D gene ambiguous. V was pared by 2 bases and J by 0 bases, with 11 bases between. The CDR3 runs to 15 residues. The V gene's germline CDR1 is SGDLS and CDR2 YYNGEE.

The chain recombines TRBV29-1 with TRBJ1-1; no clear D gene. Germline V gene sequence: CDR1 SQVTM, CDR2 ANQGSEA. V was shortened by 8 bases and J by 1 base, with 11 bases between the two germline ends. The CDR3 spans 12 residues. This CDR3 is CSIGLTNTEAFF. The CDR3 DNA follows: TGCAGCATAGGACTTACGAACACTGAAGCTTTCTTT.

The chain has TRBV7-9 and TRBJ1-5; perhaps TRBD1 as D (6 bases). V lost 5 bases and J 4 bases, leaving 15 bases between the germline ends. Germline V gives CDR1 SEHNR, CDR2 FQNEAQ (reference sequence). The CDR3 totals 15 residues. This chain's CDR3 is CASSRTGRENQPQHF. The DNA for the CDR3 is TGTGCCAGCAGCCGTACAGGGAGGGAGAATCAGCCCCAGCATTTT.

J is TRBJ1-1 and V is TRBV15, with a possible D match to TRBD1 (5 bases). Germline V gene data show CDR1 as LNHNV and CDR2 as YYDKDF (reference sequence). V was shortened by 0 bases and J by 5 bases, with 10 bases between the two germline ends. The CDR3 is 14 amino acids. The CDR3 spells CATSREIRETEAFF. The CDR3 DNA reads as TGTGCCACCAGCAGAGAGATCAGGGAAACTGAAGCTTTCTTT. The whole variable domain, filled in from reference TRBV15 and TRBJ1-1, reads DAMVIQNPRYQVTQFGKPVTLSCSQTLNHNVMYWYQQKSSQAPKLLFHYYDKDFNNEADTPDNFQSRRPNTSFCFLDIRSPGLGDTAMYLCATSREIRETEAFFGQGTRLTVV.

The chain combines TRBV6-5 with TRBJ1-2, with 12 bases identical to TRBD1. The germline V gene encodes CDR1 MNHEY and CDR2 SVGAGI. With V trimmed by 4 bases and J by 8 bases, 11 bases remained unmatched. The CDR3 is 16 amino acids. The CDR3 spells CASSSTAGTGGSGYTF. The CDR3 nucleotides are TGTGCCAGCAGTTCTACCGCCGGGACAGGGGGCTCCGGCTACACCTTC.

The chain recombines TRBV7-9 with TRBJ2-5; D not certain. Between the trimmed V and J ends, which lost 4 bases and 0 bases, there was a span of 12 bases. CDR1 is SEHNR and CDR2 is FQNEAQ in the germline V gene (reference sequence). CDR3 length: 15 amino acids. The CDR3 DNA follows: TGTGCCAGCAGCTCTACAAAAGAGTACCAAGAGACCCAGTACTTC. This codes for CASSSTKEYQETQYF.

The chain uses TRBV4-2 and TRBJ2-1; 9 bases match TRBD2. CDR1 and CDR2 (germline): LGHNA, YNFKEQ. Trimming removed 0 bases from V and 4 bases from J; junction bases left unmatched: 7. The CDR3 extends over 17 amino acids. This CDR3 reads CASSQENSGGPYNEQFF. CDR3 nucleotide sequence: TGTGCCAGCAGCCAAGAGAATAGCGGGGGCCCTTACAATGAGCAGTTCTTC.

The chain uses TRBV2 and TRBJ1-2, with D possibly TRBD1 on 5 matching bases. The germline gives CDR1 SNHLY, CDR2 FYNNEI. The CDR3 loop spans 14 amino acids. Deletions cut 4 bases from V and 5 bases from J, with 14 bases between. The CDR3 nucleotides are TGTGCCAGCAGTGCGGGCTTGGGGGGGTATGGCTACACCTTC. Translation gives CASSAGLGGYGYTF.